Here is one T cell receptor beta chain with its context. This could be a read error, since a much larger clone is one nucleotide away. The entry originates in a study of blood T cells in healthy people across ages. Through a sample-barcoded 5' primer and a J-beta primer mix, a second PCR was run for roughly 6 to 11 cycles. One entry per CDR3 protein results from TCRdb running MiXCR on the 5' RACE reads. Of about 780,000 distinct CDR3 sequences listed, about half are singletons. The clonotype comes from a man older than 75 in good health. Sample: blood.

The CDR3 DNA is TGTGCCAGCAGTGTAGGGGGAGGGTCGGGAACCCAGTACTTC. It translates to CASSVGGGSGTQYF. V and J are TRBV12-3 or TRBV12-4 and TRBJ2-5; a weak D match, TRBD2 (7 bases). There are 14 residues in the CDR3. The V end lost 5 bases, the J end lost 8 bases, and 18 bases lay between the germline ends.